This T cell receptor (beta chain) was sequenced in a study of CD8 T cells in ankylosing spondylitis. A few counts support this clonotype. Its antigen is not known. Whole-study findings and limits: Researchers report that disease-linked clones proved CD8+ and relatively rare in peripheral blood. Reported data indicate significant enrichment of disease-linked clones within matched ankylosing spondylitis synovial fluid. Several of the motif variants were reported before in synovial fluid and blood from reactive arthritis.

TCRdb passed the 5' RACE reads through MiXCR, listing each CDR3 protein once. The table records approximately 100,000 distinct CDR3 sequences, 8% to 10% of them present only once. In germline, CDR1 is LNHDA, CDR2 SQIVND (reference sequence). The CDR3 loop spans 15 amino acids. V shed 2 bases, J shed 6 bases, and the junction held 7 bases outside the gene matches. The rearrangement uses TRBV19 and TRBJ2-7; 10 bases line up with TRBD1. Sequenced input: blood, either unsorted or a sorted T cell fraction (not recorded which). The receptor was isolated from a male donor with ankylosing spondylitis or in good health (not recorded which). The CDR3 loop reads CASSIHRDRGVEQYF. In DNA form, the CDR3 reads TGTGCCAGTAGTATACACCGGGACAGGGGAGTCGAGCAGTACTTC.